This T cell receptor beta chain was identified in a study of T cells in Graves' hyperthyroidism and ophthalmopathy (dated 2019 in TCRdb). Regarding the complete study: Peripheral blood was collected at initial diagnosis, before any treatment. To identify distinguishing TCR V-J signatures, a discovery cohort of about a hundred patients was used, comprising some 43 with Graves' ophthalmopathy and some 57 with stable Graves' hyperthyroidism. An independent validation cohort of around 19 hyperthyroidism patients and 15 or so patients who later progressed to ophthalmopathy tested prospective prediction of ophthalmopathy. The roughly 94 discovery patients were randomly split 7:3 into training and test sets. In addition, the study compared T-cell repertoires in thyroid tissue and in blood from roughly six Graves' hyperthyroidism patients. Once sampling was done, hyperthyroidism patients were given methimazole at a starting dose of 30 mg daily, whereas ophthalmopathy patients were given high-dose intravenous methylprednisolone. According to the paper, TCR Vbeta CDR3 sequencing was carried out on roughly 130 peripheral blood samples, which came from under 50 ophthalmopathy, under 85 hyperthyroidism and approximately 17 progressor patients.

For this clonotype: Its antigen is currently not known. One base away lies a much larger clone, so this may be a sequencing read error. Since the CDR3 does not end with the conserved phenylalanine or tryptophan, this likely comes from a read error.

TCR beta CDR3 regions were amplified from RNA transcripts. A first-round RT-PCR of the TCR CDR3 used the HTBI primer set with the Qiagen OneStep RT-PCR kit. A second multiplex PCR round built the libraries, followed by size selection and purification. Paired-end sequencing of the libraries was performed with 100 bp reads on an Illumina HiSeq2000. The authors' pipeline ran thus. SOAPnuke was used to process the raw data, throwing out any read that contained adapters or uncalled bases, had a mean Phred below 15, or lacked an exact constant-primer or identifier match. COPE v1.2.5 was used to merge the high-quality paired reads, and each unique nucleotide sequence was defined as a clonotype. MiTCR v1.1 was used to align clonotypes to the IMGT TRBV, TRBD and TRBJ reference segments. The analysis was restricted to V-J combinations with a frequency above 0.0001, which together covered around 99% of the repertoires. The TCS score was defined as the ratio of F50 (clonal expansion) to E x V (chaos), calculated using BLOSUM62-based TCRdist between CDR3 peptides within each V-J. Welch's t-statistics and random forest reduced roughly 530 V-J features to some 14, which were used in a naive Bayes classifier (R e1071). In-frame beta chains were kept once TCRdb had trimmed the public reads at Q25 with fastp and called clones with MiXCR. Every CDR3 protein is listed once, alongside the most common genes and DNA of its rows. The authors' filters were not applied to this entry. In this sample the table shows roughly 100,000 distinct CDR3 sequences, just over 50% of which occur a single time. The ten top clones hold roughly 26% of the sample.

CDR1 and CDR2, looked up from the germline V gene, are SGHVS and FQNEAQ. The CDR3 spans 16 amino acids, including both terminal residues. Kept here is only the CDR3 DNA, which spans 48 bases and is read in frame from base 1. For this chain, trimming is 7 bases at the V end and 4 bases at the J end, and the number of junction bases without a gene match is 9. A patient counted as having stable Graves' hyperthyroidism if no progression to ophthalmopathy occurred over 18 months of follow-up. Hyperthyroidism patients were newly diagnosed, with disease duration under 2 months, and aged 18 to 65 years. Patients with uncontrolled infections, other autoimmune diseases, pregnancy or lactation were excluded. Diagnoses were based on clinical symptoms, serum thyroxine and TRAb, thyroid ultrasound and orbital computed tomography. PBMCs were separated from approximately 9.9 ml of fresh peripheral blood using Ficoll-Paque density gradient centrifugation. Total RNA was extracted with Trizol reagent, and quality was checked on an Agilent 2100 Bioanalyzer.

Broad study findings and their caveats: In validation, the model predicted progression to ophthalmopathy a median of about 6.5 months before onset, with roughly 68% sensitivity and 72.22% specificity. Sample size was not statistically predetermined, and investigators were not blinded to group allocation. Most expanded thyroid clonotypes (frequency above 0.001) were also detected in blood, a finding suggesting that blood repertoires may reflect thyroid immune responses. A 13 V-J signature model separated ophthalmopathy from stable hyperthyroidism, with around 90% sensitivity and 81.08% specificity in cross-validation and 80%/75% in testing.

The sequence is built from TRBV7-8 and TRBJ2-2; 10 junctional bases match TRBD1. The source is a woman in her 40s with Graves' hyperthyroidism. The sample was blood. The CDR3 region has the sequence CASTSWDRGPTGELFL. The base sequence is TGTGCCAGCACTTCGTGGGACAGGGGACCCACCGGGGAGCTGTTTTTG.